A single sample gave rise to the 10 T cell receptor beta chains below, sequenced in a study of cytomegalovirus exposure and HLA in healthy donors. The study ran its PCR with 60 Vbeta and 13 Jbeta primers. TCRdb's copy holds only in-frame clones and misses some; the assay was immunoSEQ multiplex PCR. Of approximately 170,000 clones listed, roughly 80% are singletons. Sequencing was carried out using PBMCs. Source of these receptors: a woman aged 18-29 years in good health and CMV-seronegative.

The chain employs TRBV15 and TRBJ2-4, with 7 bases aligning to TRBD1. J lost 9 bases, V lost 6 bases, and 11 bases had no gene match. In germline, CDR1 is LNHNV, CDR2 YYDKDF (reference sequence). This CDR3 contains 14 residues. The CDR3 sequence is CATRPQGVSSIQYF. CDR3 nucleotide sequence: TGTGCCACCAGACCCCAGGGGGTATCCTCCATTCAGTACTTC. Full variable domain (missing parts from reference TRBV15 and TRBJ2-4): DAMVIQNPRYQVTQFGKPVTLSCSQTLNHNVMYWYQQKSSQAPKLLFHYYDKDFNNEADTPDNFQSRRPNTSFCFLDIRSPGLGDTAMYLCATRPQGVSSIQYFGAGTRLSVL.

This chain joins TRBV7-9 and TRBJ1-1, with D perhaps matching TRBD1 (5 bases). Trimming cost V 3 bases and J 0 bases, with 5 bases left between them. Germline V gene sequence: CDR1 SEHNR, CDR2 FQNEAQ (reference sequence). The CDR3 spans 13 residues. DNA of the CDR3: TGTGCCAGCAGCTTGACAGTGAACACTGAAGCTTTCTTT. Its protein product is CASSLTVNTEAFF.

The CDR3 region is CAISQGQGVTDTQYF. The DNA for the CDR3 is TGTGCCATCAGCCAGGGACAGGGGGTCACAGATACGCAGTATTTT. V is TRBV10-3 and J is TRBJ2-3, with 11 bases aligning to TRBD1. Germline CDR1 reads ENHRY; CDR2 reads SYGVKD. The CDR3 loop spans 15 amino acids. V was pared by 6 bases and J by 2 bases, with 4 bases of the junction left unmatched.

V is TRBV5-1 and J is TRBJ2-3; possible D gene TRBD1, 5 bases. Trimming cost V 0 bases and J 4 bases, with 18 bases left between them. CDR3 length: 17 residues. From germline, CDR1 is SGHRS and CDR2 YFSETQ. CDR3 sequence: CASSLGGIGQGPDTQYF. The CDR3 bases are TGCGCCAGCAGCTTGGGAGGCATAGGGCAGGGTCCAGATACGCAGTATTTT.

The sample holds one count of this clone. V gene TRBV6-1 combines with J gene TRBJ2-5, with D perhaps TRBD1 (6 bases). The DNA matches TRBJ2-7 better at its end, which makes the J call doubtful. The CDR3 runs 18 residues. The V gene's germline CDR1 is MNHNS and CDR2 SASEGT. CDR3 nucleotides: TGTGCCAGCAGTGAAAACTTTTCCGCGGACAGACGTCTCTACGAGCAGTACTTC. This translates into CASSENFSADRRLYEQYF.

This clone was recorded a few times. The J gene is TRBJ2-2, the V gene TRBV7-9, with D possibly matching TRBD2 (5 bases). The CDR3 is 13 residues long. Trimming stripped 6 bases from V and 3 bases from J, with 8 bases between. Germline V gene data show CDR1 as SEHNR and CDR2 as FQNEAQ (reference sequence). CDR3 DNA sequence: TGTGCCAGCAGACCGGGGTACACCGGGGAGCTGTTTTTT. The encoded protein is CASRPGYTGELFF.

This clone was observed a single time. This chain links TRBV19 with TRBJ2-7; 10 bases map to TRBD1. The CDR3 contains 12 residues. Germline trimming cut 8 bases from V and 5 bases from J; bases unmatched to any gene: 3. Germline-derived CDR1 and CDR2 are LNHDA and SQIVND (reference sequence). The CDR3 loop reads CASRQGANEQYF. The DNA of the CDR3 is TGTGCCAGTCGACAGGGGGCCAACGAGCAGTACTTC.

The rearrangement links TRBV5-1 to TRBJ1-1, with TRBD1 matching 9 bases. V lost 4 bases, J lost 4 bases, and 8 bases stayed unmatched. This CDR3 has 15 residues. Germline CDR1 is SGHRS and CDR2 is YFSETQ. CDR3 region: CASSPTKTGGTEAFF. Written as DNA, the CDR3 is TGCGCCAGCAGCCCTACGAAGACAGGGGGCACTGAAGCTTTCTTT.

This chain joins TRBV6-1 and TRBJ2-3; a weak D match, TRBD2 (5 bases). Germline CDR1 and CDR2: MNHNS and SASEGT. Trimming took off 1 base at V and 0 bases at J, with 8 bases between the two ends. This CDR3 is 15 amino acids long. CDR3 sequence: CASSEDGGSTDTQYF. Written as DNA, the CDR3 is TGTGCCAGCAGTGAAGATGGCGGGAGCACAGATACGCAGTATTTT.

This chain uses TRBV7-2 with TRBJ2-7; 11 bases match TRBD2. The length of the CDR3 is 16 residues. The ends lost 3 bases at V and 2 bases at J; junction bases unmatched: 6. Germline CDR1 and CDR2: SGHTA and FQGNSA. CDR3 in DNA: TGTGCCAGCAGCTTTAGGACTAGCGGGTTACCCTACGAGCAGTACTTC. Protein sequence: CASSFRTSGLPYEQYF.